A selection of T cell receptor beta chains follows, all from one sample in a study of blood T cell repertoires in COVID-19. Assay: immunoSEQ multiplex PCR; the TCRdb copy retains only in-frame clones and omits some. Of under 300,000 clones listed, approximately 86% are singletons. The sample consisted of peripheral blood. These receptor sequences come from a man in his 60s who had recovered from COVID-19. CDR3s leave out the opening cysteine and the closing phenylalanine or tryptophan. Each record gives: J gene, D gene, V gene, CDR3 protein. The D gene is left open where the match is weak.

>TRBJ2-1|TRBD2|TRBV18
ASSPYLAGGPNEQF
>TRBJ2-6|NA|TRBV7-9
ASSRRQGSGANVLT
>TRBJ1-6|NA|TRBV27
ASSGTRASPLH
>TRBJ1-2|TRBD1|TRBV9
ASSPTGGANYGYT
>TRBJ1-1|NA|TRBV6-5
ASSYEGLNTEAF
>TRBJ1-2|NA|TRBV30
AWSSGRGNYGYT
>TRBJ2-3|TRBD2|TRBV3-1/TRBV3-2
ASVPGLAGGTDTQY
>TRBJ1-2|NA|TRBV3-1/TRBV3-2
ASSQGNRGAGNGYT
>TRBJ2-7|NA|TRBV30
AWSARGAYREQY
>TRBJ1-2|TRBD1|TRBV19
ASTPGGTGRYGYT
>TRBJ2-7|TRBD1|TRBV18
ASSPGQGGPYEQY
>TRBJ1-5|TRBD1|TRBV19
ASRGPDRDRAFIGNQPQH
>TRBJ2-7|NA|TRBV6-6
ASNPGQGSYEQY
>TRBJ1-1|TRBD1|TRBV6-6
ASSYARGRVTEAF
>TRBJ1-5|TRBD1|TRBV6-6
ASSYPKGGGGQPQH
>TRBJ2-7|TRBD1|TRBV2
ASSVGQAHTYEQY
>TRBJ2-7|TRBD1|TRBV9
ASSANRQGLSYEQY
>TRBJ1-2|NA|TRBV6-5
ASKEGFFDSYGYT
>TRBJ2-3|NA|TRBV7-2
ASSFPGGTDTQY
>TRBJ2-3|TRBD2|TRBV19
ASSNPSGGASTDTQY
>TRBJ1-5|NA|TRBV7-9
ASSLETAGAQH
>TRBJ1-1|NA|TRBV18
ASSPSRGIEAF
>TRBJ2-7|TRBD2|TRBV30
AWSNEAAGGNEQY
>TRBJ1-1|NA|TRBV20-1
SARQVPEAF
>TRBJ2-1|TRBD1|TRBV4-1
ASSHRRDRDYNEQF
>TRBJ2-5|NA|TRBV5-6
ASSLSQGSQY
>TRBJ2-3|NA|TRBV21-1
ASSKRWYWPGLAGGLAHTDTQY
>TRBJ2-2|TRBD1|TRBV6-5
ASRGTGETGELF
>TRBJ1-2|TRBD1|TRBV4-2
ASSQAGGSGYGYT
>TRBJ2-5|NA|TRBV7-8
ASSPQYQETQY
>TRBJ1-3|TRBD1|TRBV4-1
ASSQDGTGYFVAGNTIY
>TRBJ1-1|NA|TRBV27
ASSLLGGLAEAF
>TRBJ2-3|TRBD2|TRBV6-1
ASSDPGTSGGIGTDTQY
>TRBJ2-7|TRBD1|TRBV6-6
ASSSGQGRAEQY
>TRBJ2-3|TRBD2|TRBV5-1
ASRAGGPSDTQY
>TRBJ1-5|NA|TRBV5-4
ASSRGPGQPQH
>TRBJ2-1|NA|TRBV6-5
ASSRGSYSIDEQF
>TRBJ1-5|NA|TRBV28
ASSTPGAGNQPQH
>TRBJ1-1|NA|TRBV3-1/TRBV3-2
ASSQDQGRVYEAF
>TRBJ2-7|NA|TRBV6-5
ASSYSGTQSRYEQY
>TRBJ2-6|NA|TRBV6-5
ASTFNRVGANVLT
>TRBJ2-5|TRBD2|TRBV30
AWSIKRGTLQETQY
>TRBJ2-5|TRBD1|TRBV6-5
ASDPNTTGKKTQY
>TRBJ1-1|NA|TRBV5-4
ASSRSGSDTEAF
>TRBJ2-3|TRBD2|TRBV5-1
ASSLARTGTSLSDTQY
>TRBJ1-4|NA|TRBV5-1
ASSLVIGEKLF
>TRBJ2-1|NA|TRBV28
ASSLSETSYNEQF
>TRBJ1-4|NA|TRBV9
ASQARVHEKLF
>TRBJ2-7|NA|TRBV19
ASKVRAGSSYEQY
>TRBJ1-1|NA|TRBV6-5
ASSRGVNTEAF
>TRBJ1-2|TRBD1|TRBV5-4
ASSRETGLRNYGYT